Following are 25 T cell receptor beta chains from one sample sequenced in a study of control samples from healthy donors and cancer patients. The table came from immunoSEQ multiplex PCR; TCRdb's copy has only in-frame clones and leaves some out. The sample has tens of thousands of clones; 80% to 95% are singletons. The sample consisted of blood. These TCRs come from a woman aged 50 to 60 in good health.

The rearrangement joins TRBV2 to TRBJ2-1; TRBD2 aligns across 9 bases. The CDR3 sequence is 15 residues long. V lost 2 bases to trimming and J lost 6 bases; unmatched junction nucleotides: 5. CDR1 is SNHLY and CDR2 is FYNNEI in the germline V gene. CDR3 DNA: TGTGCCAGCAGTGAATCTAGGACTAGCGTCAATGAGCAGTTCTTC. It translates to CASSESRTSVNEQFF.

The table lists this clone with a count of one. CDR3 residues: CASSTPPGTSGSYEQYF. The CDR3 DNA reads TGTGCCAGCAGCACGCCCCCCGGGACTAGCGGATCCTACGAGCAGTACTTC. The rearrangement uses TRBV7-2 and TRBJ2-7; 11 bases fit TRBD2. Per the germline V gene, CDR1 is SGHTA and CDR2 is FQGNSA. The CDR3 sequence is 17 residues long. V shed 5 bases and J 1 base; nucleotides not matched to a gene: 10.

V usage is TRBV27 and J usage is TRBJ1-1, with D possibly TRBD1 on 5 matching bases. The CDR3 totals 11 residues. Germline loops: CDR1 MNHEY, CDR2 SMNVEV (reference sequence). Trimming removed 7 bases at V and 6 bases at J, with 9 bases between. The CDR3, as DNA: TGTGCCAGCATTTGGGGGGCTGAAGCTTTCTTT. Encoded protein: CASIWGAEAFF.

This chain joins TRBV4-1 and TRBJ2-2; TRBD2 matches 11 bases. V lost 4 bases and J lost 7; bases outside the gene matches: 8. The CDR3 runs 16 residues. Germline V gene data show CDR1 as MGHRA and CDR2 as YSYEKL. For the CDR3, the DNA is TGCGCCAGCAGCCCCTTAGCGGGGGGGCGTGGCGGGGAGCTGTTTTTT. Amino acid sequence: CASSPLAGGRGGELFF.

V is TRBV6-5 and J is TRBJ2-1; D possibly corresponds to TRBD2 (5 bases). The CDR3 spans 14 residues. The V gene lost 2 bases and the J gene lost 10 bases, with 15 bases spanning the gap. Germline V gene sequence: CDR1 MNHEY, CDR2 SVGAGI. DNA of the CDR3: TGTGCCAGCAGTTACGGCAGGAAAACGGGGGAGCAGTTCTTC. Amino acids: CASSYGRKTGEQFF.

The chain combines TRBV3-1 (or the pseudogene TRBV3-2) with TRBJ1-2; the D is unclear. Trimming left V 2 bases short and J 7 bases short, with 8 bases between. CDR1 LGHDT and CDR2 YNNKEL come from the germline V gene (reference sequence). CDR3 length equals 12 residues. The CDR3: CASSQTVTGYTF. In nucleotides, the CDR3 is TGTGCCAGCAGCCAAACGGTGACTGGCTACACCTTC.

The chain uses TRBV7-2 and TRBJ2-7; 12 nucleotides match TRBD1. Germline V gene lookup returns CDR1 SGHTA and CDR2 FQGNSA. The V segment lost 1 base and the J segment 6 bases; nucleotides outside the gene matches: 4. There are 15 residues in the CDR3. The CDR3 spells CASSLEGQGAREQYF. The CDR3 DNA is TGTGCCAGCAGCTTAGAGGGACAGGGGGCGCGCGAGCAGTACTTC.

V gene TRBV2 combines with J gene TRBJ1-5, with a possible D match to TRBD1 (6 bases). The CDR3 totals 15 residues. V gave up 7 bases and J gave up 3 bases, with 16 bases separating them. Germline CDR1 SNHLY, CDR2 FYNNEI. CDR3 in DNA: TGTGCCAGCACCCTGAGGGGGGGCAACAATCAGCCCCAGCATTTT. It encodes CASTLRGGNNQPQHF.

The chain couples TRBV18 to TRBJ2-1, with 7 bases fitting TRBD1. Trimming cost V 4 bases and J 2 bases; bases outside gene matches: 5. This CDR3 is 15 amino acids long. Looked up from germline, CDR1 is KGHSH and CDR2 is LQKENI. The CDR3 loop is CASSRETGTYNEQFF. The CDR3, as DNA: TGTGCCAGCTCACGCGAGACAGGGACCTACAATGAGCAGTTCTTC.

This rearrangement joins TRBV5-1 to TRBJ1-4; D perhaps matches TRBD1 (5 bases). The V end lost 0 bases, the J end lost 8 bases, and 14 bases lay between the germline ends. The CDR3 runs 15 residues. The germline V gene encodes CDR1 SGHRS and CDR2 YFSETQ. CDR3 nucleotide sequence: TGCGCCAGCAGCTTGGAGGCCAGGGCGGGGGAAAAACTGTTTTTT. It encodes CASSLEARAGEKLFF.

This clone was detected only once. The V and J genes are TRBV6-5 and TRBJ1-2, with D possibly being TRBD1 (6 bases). Germline-derived CDR1 and CDR2 are MNHEY and SVGAGI. The CDR3 consists of 14 residues. The V end lost 0 bases, the J end lost 4 bases, and 9 bases lay between the germline ends. CDR3 region: CASSYSQGGYGYTF. CDR3 DNA: TGTGCCAGCAGTTACTCACAGGGCGGCTATGGCTACACCTTC.

V is TRBV28 and J is TRBJ2-7; D is uncertain. Germline CDR1 is MDHEN and CDR2 is SYDVKM. Trimming took 3 bases from V and 2 from J, leaving 8 bases between them. This CDR3 is built from 13 residues. The CDR3 spells CASSLARTYEQYF. CDR3 in DNA: TGTGCCAGCAGTTTGGCCAGGACCTACGAGCAGTACTTC.

This clone showed up just a few times. The chain combines TRBV6-2 or TRBV6-3 with TRBJ1-1, with D possibly TRBD1 on 5 matching bases. Germline CDR1 MNHEY, CDR2 SVGEGT. This CDR3 has 14 residues. V was clipped by 0 bases and J by 7 bases, with 12 bases between them. This CDR3 is CASSYSRGSSEAFF. Written as DNA, the CDR3 is TGTGCCAGCAGTTACTCTCGGGGGTCGAGTGAAGCTTTCTTT.

The chain couples TRBV9 to TRBJ1-4; tentative D call: TRBD1 (5 bases). Trimming cost V 4 bases and J 8 bases, with 21 bases left between them. The CDR3 sequence is 16 residues long. The germline V gene encodes CDR1 SGDLS and CDR2 YYNGEE. The CDR3 reads CASSSGVAGKGEKLFF. In nucleotides, the CDR3 is TGTGCCAGCAGCTCCGGGGTGGCAGGGAAGGGCGAAAAACTGTTTTTT.

J is TRBJ2-6 and V is TRBV28; 7 nucleotides agree with TRBD1. Germline CDR1 and CDR2: MDHEN and SYDVKM. J gave up 4 bases and V 4 bases, and 7 bases lay outside the gene matches. CDR3 length: 16 amino acids. CDR3 amino acids: CASSYEGARGANVLTF. CDR3 bases: TGTGCCAGCAGTTATGAGGGGGCGCGAGGGGCCAACGTCCTGACTTTC.

The J gene is TRBJ1-2, the V gene TRBV7-9; 9 bases are shared with TRBD1. CDR1 is SEHNR, CDR2 FQNEAQ, per germline (reference sequence). The junction had 3 bases not matched to a gene; V was cut back by 3 bases and J by 4 bases. The CDR3 loop spans 14 amino acids. As DNA, the CDR3 is TGTGCCAGCAGCTTTGGACAGGGGCCCTATGGCTACACCTTC. It is translated as CASSFGQGPYGYTF.

The chain employs TRBV4-2 and TRBJ2-7, with 7 bases that match TRBD1. With 0 bases clipped from V and 0 bases from J, the junction kept 2 bases outside the gene matches. Germline CDR1 reads LGHNA; CDR2 reads YNFKEQ. This CDR3 comprises 15 residues. DNA of the CDR3: TGTGCCAGCAGCCAAGAACAGGGGAGCTCCTACGAGCAGTACTTC. It codes for CASSQEQGSSYEQYF.

The chain recombines TRBV7-8 with TRBJ2-7; 7 positions match TRBD1. Per the germline V gene, CDR1 is SGHVS and CDR2 is FQNEAQ. The V gene end was trimmed by 3 bases and the J gene end by 1 base; junction bases not matched to a gene: 6. The CDR3 covers 15 residues. DNA of the CDR3: TGTGCCAGCAGCTTTGTACAGGGGCCATCCTACGAGCAGTACTTC. Translating it yields CASSFVQGPSYEQYF.

The gene calls are TRBV6-6 and TRBJ1-5, with no clear D. V gave up 7 bases and J gave up 9 bases, with 16 bases separating them. Looked up from germline, CDR1 is MNHNY and CDR2 is SVGAGI (reference sequence). The CDR3 sequence is 13 residues long. The CDR3 DNA reads TGTGCCAGCACTAACCAGGCGGCAGGGCCCCAGCATTTT. Protein: CASTNQAAGPQHF.

The rearrangement uses TRBV11-3 and TRBJ1-6; D ambiguous. Trimming took 4 bases from V and 5 from J, leaving 9 bases between them. The germline CDR1 and CDR2 sequences are SGHNT and YENEEA. CDR3 length equals 14 residues. This CDR3 reads CASSSPGDNSPLHF. The CDR3 nucleotides are TGTGCCAGCAGCTCTCCAGGAGATAATTCACCCCTCCACTTT. Variable domain in full (rest from reference TRBV11-3 and TRBJ1-6): EAGVVQSPRYKIIEKKQPVAFWCNPISGHNTLYWYLQNLGQGPELLIRYENEEAVDDSQLPKDRFSAERLKGVDSTLKIQPAELGDSAVYLCASSSPGDNSPLHFGNGTRLTVT.

This clone was counted once. J is TRBJ1-4 and V is TRBV19, with D maybe TRBD1 (6 bases). Germline assignment: CDR1 LNHDA and CDR2 SQIVND (reference sequence). This CDR3 region has 12 residues. The V end lost 9 bases, the J end lost 7 bases, and 12 bases lay between the germline ends. In nucleotides, the CDR3 is TGTGCCAGGACAGGTATTTTTGAAAAACTGTTTTTT. Encoded protein: CARTGIFEKLFF.

This sequence joins TRBV28 and TRBJ1-3, with a possible D match to TRBD1 (5 bases). V lost 7 bases and J lost 4, with 14 bases in between. Per the germline V gene, CDR1 is MDHEN and CDR2 is SYDVKM. The CDR3 has 14 amino acids. The DNA for the CDR3 is TGTGCCAGCACCCTCCAGGGTCTAGGAAACACCATATATTTT. Its translation: CASTLQGLGNTIYF.

The chain is built from TRBV7-8 and TRBJ2-3, with 12 bases that match TRBD2. The CDR3 is 16 residues long. With 4 bases clipped from V and 2 bases from J, the junction kept 4 bases outside the gene matches. Per germline, CDR1 SGHVS and CDR2 FQNEAQ. CDR3 loop: CASSSGLAGHTDTQYF. The CDR3 DNA reads TGTGCCAGCAGCTCCGGACTAGCGGGGCACACAGATACGCAGTATTTT. The full variable domain, completed using reference TRBV7-8 and TRBJ2-3, is GAGVSQSPRYKVAKRGQDVALRCDPISGHVSLFWYQQALGQGPEFLTYFQNEAQLDKSGLPSDRFFAERPEGSVSTLKIQRTQQEDSAVYLCASSSGLAGHTDTQYFGPGTRLTVL.

Concerning this clone: The junction does not match germline at one end; this may be a read error. The chain links TRBV5-6 to TRBJ2-3; 7 nucleotides align to TRBD2. The germline gives CDR1 SGHDT, CDR2 YYEEEE. CDR3 length: 13 amino acids. The CDR3 spells CASSSGRSGAAHF. As DNA, the CDR3 is TGTGCCAGCAGCTCGGGTCGGAGCGGGGCCGCTCATTTT.

V gene TRBV15 combines with J gene TRBJ1-4; D is unclear. Per the germline V gene, CDR1 is LNHNV and CDR2 is YYDKDF (reference sequence). Trimming removed 5 bases from V and 8 bases from J, with 12 bases in between. The CDR3 has 13 residues. Written as DNA, the CDR3 is TGTGCCACCAGCCGATCCCCGCGGGAAAAACTGTTTTTT. This codes for CATSRSPREKLFF.